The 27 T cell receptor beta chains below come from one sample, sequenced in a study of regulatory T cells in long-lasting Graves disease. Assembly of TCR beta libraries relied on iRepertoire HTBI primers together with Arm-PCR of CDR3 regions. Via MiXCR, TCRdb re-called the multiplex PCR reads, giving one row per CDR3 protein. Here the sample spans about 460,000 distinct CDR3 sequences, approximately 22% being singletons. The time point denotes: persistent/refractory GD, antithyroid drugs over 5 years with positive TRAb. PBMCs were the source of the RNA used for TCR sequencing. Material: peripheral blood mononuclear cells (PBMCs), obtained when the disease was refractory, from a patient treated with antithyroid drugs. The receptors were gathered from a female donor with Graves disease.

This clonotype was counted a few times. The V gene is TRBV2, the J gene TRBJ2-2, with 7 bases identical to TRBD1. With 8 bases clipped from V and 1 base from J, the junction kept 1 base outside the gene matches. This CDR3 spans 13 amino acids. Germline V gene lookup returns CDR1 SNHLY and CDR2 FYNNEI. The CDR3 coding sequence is TGTGCCAGCGGGGACAGGAACACCGGGGAGCTGTTTTTT. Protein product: CASGDRNTGELFF. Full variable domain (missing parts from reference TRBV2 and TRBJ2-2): EPEVTQTPSHQVTQMGQEVILRCVPISNHLYFYWYRQILGQKVEFLVSFYNNEISEKSEIFDDQFSVERPDGSNFTLKIRSTKLEDSAMYFCASGDRNTGELFFGEGSRLTVL.

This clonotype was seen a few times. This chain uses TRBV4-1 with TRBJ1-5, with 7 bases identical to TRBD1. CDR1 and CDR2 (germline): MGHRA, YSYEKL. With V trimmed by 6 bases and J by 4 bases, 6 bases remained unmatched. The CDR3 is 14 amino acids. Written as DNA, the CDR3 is TGCGCCAGCAGTCAGGCAGGGGGTAATCAGCCCCAGCATTTT. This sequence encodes CASSQAGGNQPQHF.

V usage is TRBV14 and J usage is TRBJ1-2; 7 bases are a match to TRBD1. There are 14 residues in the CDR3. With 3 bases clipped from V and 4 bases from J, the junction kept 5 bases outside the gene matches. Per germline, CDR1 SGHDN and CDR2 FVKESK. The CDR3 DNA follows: TGTGCCAGCAGCCATGGACAGGTAACCTATGGCTACACCTTC. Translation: CASSHGQVTYGYTF.

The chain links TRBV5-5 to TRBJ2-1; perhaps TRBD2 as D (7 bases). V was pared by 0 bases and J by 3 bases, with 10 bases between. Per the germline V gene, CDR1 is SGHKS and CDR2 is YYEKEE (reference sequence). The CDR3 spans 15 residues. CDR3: CASSLVRGRYNEQFF. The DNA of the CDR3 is TGTGCCAGCAGCTTGGTGCGGGGGCGCTACAATGAGCAGTTCTTC.

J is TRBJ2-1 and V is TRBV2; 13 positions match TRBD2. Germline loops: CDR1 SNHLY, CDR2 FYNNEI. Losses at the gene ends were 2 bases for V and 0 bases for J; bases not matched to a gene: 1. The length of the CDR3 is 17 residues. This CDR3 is CASSERTSGSSYNEQFF. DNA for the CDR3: TGTGCCAGCAGTGAAAGGACTAGCGGGAGCTCCTACAATGAGCAGTTCTTC.

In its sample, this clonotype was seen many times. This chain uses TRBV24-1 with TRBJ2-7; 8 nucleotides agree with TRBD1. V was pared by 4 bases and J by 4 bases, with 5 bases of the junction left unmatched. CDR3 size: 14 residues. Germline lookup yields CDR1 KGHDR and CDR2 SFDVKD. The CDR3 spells CATSESGTGYEQYF. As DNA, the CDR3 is TGTGCCACCAGTGAATCCGGGACAGGATACGAGCAGTACTTC.

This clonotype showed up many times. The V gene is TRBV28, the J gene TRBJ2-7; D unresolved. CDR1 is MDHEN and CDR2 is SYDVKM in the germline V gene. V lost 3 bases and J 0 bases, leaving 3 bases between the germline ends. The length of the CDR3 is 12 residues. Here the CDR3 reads CASSLPSYEQYF. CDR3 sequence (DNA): TGTGCCAGCAGTTTGCCCTCCTACGAGCAGTACTTC.

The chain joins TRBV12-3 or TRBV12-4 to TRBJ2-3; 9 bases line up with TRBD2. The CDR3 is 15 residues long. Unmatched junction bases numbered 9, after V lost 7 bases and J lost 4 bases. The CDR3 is CASTNSGGEADTQYF. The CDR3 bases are TGTGCCAGCACCAATAGCGGGGGAGAGGCAGATACGCAGTATTTT.

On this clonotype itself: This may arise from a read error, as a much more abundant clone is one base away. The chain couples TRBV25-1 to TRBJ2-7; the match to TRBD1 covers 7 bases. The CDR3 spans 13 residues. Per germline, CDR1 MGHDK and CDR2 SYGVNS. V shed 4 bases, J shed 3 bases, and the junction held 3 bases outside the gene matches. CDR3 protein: CASSATGFYEQYF. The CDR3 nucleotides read TGTGCCAGCAGTGCGACAGGGTTCTACGAGCAGTACTTC.

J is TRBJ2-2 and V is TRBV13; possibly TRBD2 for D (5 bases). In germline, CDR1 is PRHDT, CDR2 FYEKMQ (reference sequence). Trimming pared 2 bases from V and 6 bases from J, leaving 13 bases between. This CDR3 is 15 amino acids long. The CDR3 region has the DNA TGTGCCAGCAGCTTAAGGTCCCCCGGGGCCGGGGAGCTGTTTTTT. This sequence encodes CASSLRSPGAGELFF.

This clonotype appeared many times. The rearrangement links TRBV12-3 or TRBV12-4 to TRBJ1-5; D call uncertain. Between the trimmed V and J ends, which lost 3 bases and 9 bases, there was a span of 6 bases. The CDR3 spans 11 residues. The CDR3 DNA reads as TGTGCCAGCAGTTTGGTTGGGCCCCAGCATTTT. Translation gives CASSLVGPQHF.

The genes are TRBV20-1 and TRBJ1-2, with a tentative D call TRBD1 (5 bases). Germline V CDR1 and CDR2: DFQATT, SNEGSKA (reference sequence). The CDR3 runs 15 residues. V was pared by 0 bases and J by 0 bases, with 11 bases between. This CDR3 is CSARDVQEANYGYTF. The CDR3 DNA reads TGCAGTGCTAGAGACGTACAGGAAGCTAACTATGGCTACACCTTC.

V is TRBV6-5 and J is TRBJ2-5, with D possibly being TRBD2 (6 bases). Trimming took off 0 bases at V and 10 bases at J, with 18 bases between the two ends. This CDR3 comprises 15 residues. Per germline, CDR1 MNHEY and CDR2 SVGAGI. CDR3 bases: TGTGCCAGCAGTTACTCGATGCTCGCGGGGCCGGACCAGTACTTC. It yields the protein CASSYSMLAGPDQYF.

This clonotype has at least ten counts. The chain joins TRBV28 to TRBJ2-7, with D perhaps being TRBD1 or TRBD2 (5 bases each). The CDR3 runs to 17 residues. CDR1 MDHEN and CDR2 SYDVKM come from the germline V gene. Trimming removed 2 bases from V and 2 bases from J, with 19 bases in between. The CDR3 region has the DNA TGTGCCAGCAGTTTACTTAATTACGGGCCGGGACCCTACGAGCAGTACTTC. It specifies CASSLLNYGPGPYEQYF.

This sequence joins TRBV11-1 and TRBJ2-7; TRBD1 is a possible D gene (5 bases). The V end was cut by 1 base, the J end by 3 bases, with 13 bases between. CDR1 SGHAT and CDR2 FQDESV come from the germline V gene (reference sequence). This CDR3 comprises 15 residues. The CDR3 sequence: CASSLVAGQDYEQYF. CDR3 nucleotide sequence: TGTGCCAGCAGCTTAGTGGCAGGGCAGGACTACGAGCAGTACTTC.

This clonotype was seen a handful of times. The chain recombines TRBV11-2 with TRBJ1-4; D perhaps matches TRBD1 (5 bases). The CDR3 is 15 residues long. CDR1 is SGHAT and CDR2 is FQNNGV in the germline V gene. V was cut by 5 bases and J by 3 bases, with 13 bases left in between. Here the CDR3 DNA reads TGTGCCAGCAGCGAGCAGGGTGTATCTAATGAAAAACTGTTTTTT. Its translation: CASSEQGVSNEKLFF.

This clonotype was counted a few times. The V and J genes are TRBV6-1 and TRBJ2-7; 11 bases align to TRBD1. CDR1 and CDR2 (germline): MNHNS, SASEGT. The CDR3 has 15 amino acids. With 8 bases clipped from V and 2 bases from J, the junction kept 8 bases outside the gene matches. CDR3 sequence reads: CASGGGDRGAYEQYF. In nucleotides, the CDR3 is TGTGCCAGCGGAGGAGGGGACAGGGGGGCCTACGAGCAGTACTTC.

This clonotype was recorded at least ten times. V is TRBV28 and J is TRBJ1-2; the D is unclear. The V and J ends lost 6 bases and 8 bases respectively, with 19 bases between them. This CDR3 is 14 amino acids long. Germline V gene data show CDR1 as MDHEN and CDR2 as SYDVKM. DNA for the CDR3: TGTGCCAGCAGCTCCGACGGCACGCTTGAAGGCTACACCTTC. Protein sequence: CASSSDGTLEGYTF.

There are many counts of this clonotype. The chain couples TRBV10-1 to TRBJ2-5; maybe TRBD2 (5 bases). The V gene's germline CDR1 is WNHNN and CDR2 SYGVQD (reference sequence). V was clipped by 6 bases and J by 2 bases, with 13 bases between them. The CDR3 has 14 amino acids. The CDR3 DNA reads TGCGCCAGCAGGCGGACCGGACTTCAAGAGACCCAGTACTTC. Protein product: CASRRTGLQETQYF.

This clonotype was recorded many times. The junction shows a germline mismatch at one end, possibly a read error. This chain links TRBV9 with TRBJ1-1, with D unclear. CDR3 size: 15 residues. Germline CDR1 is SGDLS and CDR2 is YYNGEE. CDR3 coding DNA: TGCGCCAGCAGCTTGAAGACGGGCATGAACACTGAAGCTTTCTTT. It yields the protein CASSLKTGMNTEAFF. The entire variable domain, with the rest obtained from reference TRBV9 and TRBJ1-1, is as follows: DSGVTQTPKHLITATGQRVTLRCSPRSGDLSVYWYQQSLDQGLQFLIQYYNGEERAKGNILERFSAQQFPDLHSELNLSSLELGDSALYFCASSLKTGMNTEAFFGQGTRLTVV.

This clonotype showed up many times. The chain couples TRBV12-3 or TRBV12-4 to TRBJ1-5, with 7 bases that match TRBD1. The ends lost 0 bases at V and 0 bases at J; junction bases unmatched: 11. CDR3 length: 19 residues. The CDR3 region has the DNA TGTGCCAGCAGTTTAGCGGGCAGGGGGTTCAGGAATAGCAATCAGCCCCAGCATTTT. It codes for CASSLAGRGFRNSNQPQHF.

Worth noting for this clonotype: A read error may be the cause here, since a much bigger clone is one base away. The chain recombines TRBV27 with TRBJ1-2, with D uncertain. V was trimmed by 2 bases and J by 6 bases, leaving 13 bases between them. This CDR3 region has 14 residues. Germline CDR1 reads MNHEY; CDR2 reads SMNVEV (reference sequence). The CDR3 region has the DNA TGTGCCAGCAGTTTACGGCGGGGTCAGCATGGCTACACCTTC. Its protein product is CASSLRRGQHGYTF.

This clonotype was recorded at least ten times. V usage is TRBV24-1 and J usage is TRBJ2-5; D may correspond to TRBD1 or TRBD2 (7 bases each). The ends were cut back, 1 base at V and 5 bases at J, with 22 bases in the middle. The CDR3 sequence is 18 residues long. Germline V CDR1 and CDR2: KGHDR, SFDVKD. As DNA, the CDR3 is TGTGCCACCAGTGATTTCCCCCAGGGGGGGGCGGCTTACGAGACCCAGTACTTC. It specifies CATSDFPQGGAAYETQYF.

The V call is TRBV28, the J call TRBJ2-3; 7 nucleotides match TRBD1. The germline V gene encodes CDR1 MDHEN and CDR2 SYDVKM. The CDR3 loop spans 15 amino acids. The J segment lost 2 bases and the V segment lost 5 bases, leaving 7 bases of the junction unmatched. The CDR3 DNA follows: TGTGCCAGCAGTCCTCCGACAGGGAACACAGATACGCAGTATTTT. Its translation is CASSPPTGNTDTQYF. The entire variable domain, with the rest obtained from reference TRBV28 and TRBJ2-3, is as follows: DVKVTQSSRYLVKRTGEKVFLECVQDMDHENMFWYRQDPGLGLRLIYFSYDVKMKEKGDIPEGYSVSREKKERFSLILESASTNQTSMYLCASSPPTGNTDTQYFGPGTRLTVL.

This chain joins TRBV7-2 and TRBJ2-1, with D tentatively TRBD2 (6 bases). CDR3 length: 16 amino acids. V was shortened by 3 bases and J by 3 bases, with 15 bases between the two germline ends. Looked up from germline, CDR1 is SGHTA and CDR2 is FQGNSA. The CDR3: CASSFGGTNIYNEQFF. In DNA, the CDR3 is TGTGCCAGCAGCTTTGGGGGGACCAATATCTACAATGAGCAGTTCTTC.

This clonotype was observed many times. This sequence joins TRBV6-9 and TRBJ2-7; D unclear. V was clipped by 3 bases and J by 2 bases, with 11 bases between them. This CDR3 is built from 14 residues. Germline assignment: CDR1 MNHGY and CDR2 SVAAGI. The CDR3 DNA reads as TGTGCCAGCAGTTACAACGGACCACCCTACGAGCAGTACTTC. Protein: CASSYNGPPYEQYF.

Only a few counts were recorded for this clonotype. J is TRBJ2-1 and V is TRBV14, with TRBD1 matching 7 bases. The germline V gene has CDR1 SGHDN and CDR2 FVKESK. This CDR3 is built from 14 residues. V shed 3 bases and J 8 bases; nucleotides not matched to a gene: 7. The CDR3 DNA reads TGTGCCAGCAGCCAGTGGGGGACAGCGGATGAGCAGTTCTTC. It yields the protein CASSQWGTADEQFF.